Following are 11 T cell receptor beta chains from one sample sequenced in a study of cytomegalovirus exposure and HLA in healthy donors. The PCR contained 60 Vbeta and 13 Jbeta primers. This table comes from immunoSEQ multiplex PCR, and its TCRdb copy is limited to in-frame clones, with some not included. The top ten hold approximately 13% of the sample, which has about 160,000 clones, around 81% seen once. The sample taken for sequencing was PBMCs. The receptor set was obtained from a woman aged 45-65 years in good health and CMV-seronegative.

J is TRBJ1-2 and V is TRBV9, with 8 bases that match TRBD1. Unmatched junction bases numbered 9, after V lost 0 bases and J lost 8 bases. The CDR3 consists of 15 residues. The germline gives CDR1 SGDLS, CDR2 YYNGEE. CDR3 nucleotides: TGTGCCAGCAGCGTAGATCCCAGGGGGCTAGTAGGCTACACCTTC. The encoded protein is CASSVDPRGLVGYTF.

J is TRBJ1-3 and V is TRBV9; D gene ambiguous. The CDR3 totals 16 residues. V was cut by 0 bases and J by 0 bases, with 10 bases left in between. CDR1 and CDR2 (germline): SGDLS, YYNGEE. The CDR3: CASSVAAADSGNTIYF. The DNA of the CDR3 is TGTGCCAGCAGCGTAGCTGCGGCTGACTCTGGAAACACCATATATTTT.

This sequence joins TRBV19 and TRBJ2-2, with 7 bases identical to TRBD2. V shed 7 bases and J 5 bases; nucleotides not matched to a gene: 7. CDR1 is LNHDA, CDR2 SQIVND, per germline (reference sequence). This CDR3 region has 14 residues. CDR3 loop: CASIRAGGTGELFF. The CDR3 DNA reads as TGTGCCAGTATCCGGGCCGGGGGGACCGGGGAGCTGTTTTTT.

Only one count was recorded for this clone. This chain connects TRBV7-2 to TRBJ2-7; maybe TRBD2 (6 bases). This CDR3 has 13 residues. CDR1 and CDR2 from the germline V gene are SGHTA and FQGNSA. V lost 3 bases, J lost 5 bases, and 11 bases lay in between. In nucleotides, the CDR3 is TGTGCCAGCAGCTTGGTGGGGGGTAACGAGCAGTACTTC. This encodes CASSLVGGNEQYF.

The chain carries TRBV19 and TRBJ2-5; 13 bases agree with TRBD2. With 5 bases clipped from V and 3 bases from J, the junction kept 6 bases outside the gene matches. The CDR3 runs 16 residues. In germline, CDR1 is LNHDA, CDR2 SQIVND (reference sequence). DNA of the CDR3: TGTGCCAGTAGTTTTTTCGGACTAGCGGGAGAAGAGACCCAGTACTTC. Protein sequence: CASSFFGLAGEETQYF.

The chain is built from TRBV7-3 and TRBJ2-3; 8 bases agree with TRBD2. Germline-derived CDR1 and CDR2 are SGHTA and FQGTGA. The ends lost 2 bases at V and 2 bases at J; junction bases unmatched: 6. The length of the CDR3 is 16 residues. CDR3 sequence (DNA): TGTGCCAGCAGCTTAGGACGGGGGGGCGACACAGATACGCAGTATTTT. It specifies CASSLGRGGDTDTQYF.

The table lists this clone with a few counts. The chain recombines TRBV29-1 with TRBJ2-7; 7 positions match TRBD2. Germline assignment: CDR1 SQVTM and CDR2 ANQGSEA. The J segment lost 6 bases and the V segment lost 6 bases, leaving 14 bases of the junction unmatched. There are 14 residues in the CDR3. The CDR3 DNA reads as TGCAGCGTCCTGAGGGGCGCGGGGGAATTCGAGCAGTACTTC. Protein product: CSVLRGAGEFEQYF.

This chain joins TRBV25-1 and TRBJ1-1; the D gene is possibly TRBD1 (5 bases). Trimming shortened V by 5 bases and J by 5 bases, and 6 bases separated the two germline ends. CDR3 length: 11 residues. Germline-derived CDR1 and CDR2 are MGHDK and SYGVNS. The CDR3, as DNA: TGTGCCAGCAGTCGGGGGACTGAAGCTTTCTTT. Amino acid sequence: CASSRGTEAFF.

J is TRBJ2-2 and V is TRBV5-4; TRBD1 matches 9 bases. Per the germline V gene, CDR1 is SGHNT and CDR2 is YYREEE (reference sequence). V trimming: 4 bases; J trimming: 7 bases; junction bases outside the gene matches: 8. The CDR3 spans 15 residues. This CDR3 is CASSNLQGANGELFF. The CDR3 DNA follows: TGTGCCAGCAGCAACTTACAGGGGGCGAACGGGGAGCTGTTTTTT.

CDR3: CASSIRGLGEQFF. CDR3 DNA sequence: TGTGCCAGTAGTATAAGGGGTTTGGGTGAGCAGTTCTTC. The chain is built from TRBV19 and TRBJ2-1; D may be TRBD1 (5 bases). V was shortened by 2 bases and J by 9 bases, with 11 bases between the two germline ends. Germline lookup yields CDR1 LNHDA and CDR2 SQIVND (reference sequence). The length of the CDR3 is 13 residues.

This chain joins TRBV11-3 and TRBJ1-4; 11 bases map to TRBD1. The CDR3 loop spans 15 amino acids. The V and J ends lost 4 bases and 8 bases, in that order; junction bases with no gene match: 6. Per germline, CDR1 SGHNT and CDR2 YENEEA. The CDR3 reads CASSSGTGGAEKLFF. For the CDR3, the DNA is TGTGCCAGCAGCTCCGGGACAGGGGGAGCAGAAAAACTGTTTTTT. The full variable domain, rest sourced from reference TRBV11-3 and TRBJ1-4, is EAGVVQSPRYKIIEKKQPVAFWCNPISGHNTLYWYLQNLGQGPELLIRYENEEAVDDSQLPKDRFSAERLKGVDSTLKIQPAELGDSAVYLCASSSGTGGAEKLFFGSGTQLSVL.